The 14 T cell receptor beta chains below come from one sample, sequenced in a study of early T cells in non-severe SARS-CoV-2 infection. TCRdb recomputed calls from the 5' RACE reads with MiXCR, one row per CDR3 protein. Among approximately 76,000 distinct CDR3 sequences, around an eighth were seen once, and the ten largest hold over 2.5%. Sequencing was carried out using whole blood. The receptors stem from an adult who was a healthcare worker with PCR-confirmed SARS-CoV-2 infection or an uninfected control (not recorded which).

The chain has TRBV21-1 and TRBJ2-7. TRBV21-1 is a documented pseudogene. This CDR3 comprises 9 residues. CDR3 sequence (DNA): TGTGCCAGCAGCATAAAGACCTACTTC. This gives the protein CASSIKTYF.

There are many counts of this clonotype. J is TRBJ2-1 and V is TRBV4-1, with TRBD2 matching over 11 bases. V lost 1 base to trimming and J lost 5 bases; unmatched junction nucleotides: 1. CDR1 is MGHRA, CDR2 YSYEKL, per germline. The CDR3 consists of 15 residues. The CDR3 coding sequence is TGCGCCAGCAGCCAAGTACTAGCGGGAGACAATGAGCAGTTCTTC. Translating it yields CASSQVLAGDNEQFF.

In this sample, this clonotype turned up a few times. The chain joins TRBV5-6 to TRBJ1-2; possibly TRBD1 for D (6 bases). From germline, CDR1 is SGHDT and CDR2 YYEEEE. The CDR3 has 15 residues. With 1 base removed from V and 2 bases from J, the gap between germline ends came to 12 bases. CDR3 sequence reads: CASSLRQGKNYGYTF. Written as DNA, the CDR3 is TGTGCCAGCAGCTTGCGGCAGGGGAAAAACTATGGCTACACCTTC.

V is TRBV5-5 and J is TRBJ2-3; 7 nucleotides align to TRBD2. The V gene's germline CDR1 is SGHKS and CDR2 YYEKEE (reference sequence). The CDR3 totals 17 residues. V was clipped by 4 bases and J by 1 base; unmatched bases: 12. The CDR3 spells CASSTSLAGWGTDTQYF. The CDR3 nucleotides are TGTGCCAGCAGCACATCTTTAGCGGGCTGGGGCACAGATACGCAGTATTTT.

V is TRBV13 and J is TRBJ2-1; 8 bases are shared with TRBD2. Germline assignment: CDR1 PRHDT and CDR2 FYEKMQ (reference sequence). This CDR3 is built from 15 residues. The V segment lost 0 bases and the J segment 6 bases; nucleotides outside the gene matches: 4. As DNA, the CDR3 is TGTGCCAGCAGCTTAGGAGCGGGAGTAGGCAATGAGCAGTTCTTC. This translates into CASSLGAGVGNEQFF. Complete variable domain (other parts from reference TRBV13 and TRBJ2-1): AAGVIQSPRHLIKEKRETATLKCYPIPRHDTVYWYQQGPGQDPQFLISFYEKMQSDKGSIPDRFSAQQFSDYHSELNMSSLELGDSALYFCASSLGAGVGNEQFFGPGTRLTVL.

This chain connects TRBV5-1 to TRBJ1-2; 7 bases are shared with TRBD1. J gave up 4 bases and V 3 bases, and 3 bases lay outside the gene matches. Germline V gene data show CDR1 as SGHRS and CDR2 as YFSETQ. The CDR3 is 13 residues long. CDR3 nucleotide sequence: TGCGCCAGCAGCTCTCAGGGGGGCTATGGCTACACCTTC. This translates into CASSSQGGYGYTF.

The chain is built from TRBV6-5 and TRBJ1-1; D is possibly TRBD1 (5 bases). Trimming left V 0 bases short and J 5 bases short, with 16 bases between. CDR1 and CDR2 (germline): MNHEY, SVGAGI. The CDR3 has 16 residues. CDR3 region: CASSYSPGGVGTEAFF. CDR3 nucleotides: TGTGCCAGCAGTTACTCGCCCGGAGGGGTGGGGACTGAAGCTTTCTTT.

This clonotype was counted ten times or more. The rearrangement joins TRBV28 to TRBJ2-7; D is possibly TRBD1 (5 bases). Trimming took 3 bases from V and 0 from J, leaving 12 bases between them. The CDR3 contains 15 residues. Germline values: CDR1 MDHEN, CDR2 SYDVKM. The CDR3 DNA reads TGTGCCAGCAGTTTTGGTACAGACAGCTCCTACGAGCAGTACTTC. Translated: CASSFGTDSSYEQYF.

This clonotype has a count of ten or more. This sequence joins TRBV12-3 or TRBV12-4 and TRBJ1-2; TRBD1 matches 8 bases. CDR3 size: 14 residues. The junction had 9 bases not matched to a gene; V was cut back by 6 bases and J by 6 bases. The CDR3 nucleotides read TGTGCCAGCAGGCGGACAGGGTCTCTGGATGGCTACACCTTC. Translated: CASRRTGSLDGYTF.

The rearrangement uses TRBV11-3 and TRBJ1-6, with no clear D. The V end was cut by 5 bases, the J end by 5 bases, with 10 bases between. There are 14 residues in the CDR3. Germline CDR1 reads SGHNT; CDR2 reads YENEEA. Here the CDR3 DNA reads TGTGCCAGCAGCCCCGGGCCCAATAATTCACCCCTCCACTTT. The encoded protein is CASSPGPNNSPLHF.

This clonotype was observed at least ten times. V and J are TRBV5-1 and TRBJ2-3; either TRBD1 or TRBD2 may supply D (5 bases each). The V gene's germline CDR1 is SGHRS and CDR2 YFSETQ. The germline V and J ends were trimmed by 1 base and 5 bases, with 14 bases remaining between them. This CDR3 region has 15 residues. Here the CDR3 DNA reads TGCGCCAGCAGCTTGTCTAACTCGGGGCTAGATACGCAGTATTTT. This codes for CASSLSNSGLDTQYF.

V and J are TRBV20-1 and TRBJ2-1, with D possibly being TRBD2 (5 bases). With 6 bases removed from V and 5 bases from J, the gap between germline ends came to 26 bases. Germline CDR1 DFQATT, CDR2 SNEGSKA (reference sequence). The CDR3 covers 17 residues. The CDR3 DNA reads TGCAGTGCGGGGAGATTCGTAGGGAATTCTAGGGACAATGAGCAGTTCTTC. Protein: CSAGRFVGNSRDNEQFF.

The genes are TRBV29-1 and TRBJ2-3, with D tentatively TRBD1 or TRBD2 (5 bases each). The CDR3 covers 13 residues. Trimming shortened V by 6 bases and J by 0 bases, and 10 bases separated the two germline ends. From germline, CDR1 is SQVTM and CDR2 ANQGSEA. The CDR3 coding sequence is TGCAGCGTGGATGGGGGTAGCACAGATACGCAGTATTTT. It translates to CSVDGGSTDTQYF.

The chain recombines TRBV11-1 with TRBJ2-3; D gene uncertain. Germline CDR1 and CDR2: SGHAT and FQDESV (reference sequence). This CDR3 has 15 amino acids. V shed 2 bases and J shed 4 bases, with 13 bases lying between them. CDR3 in amino acids: CASSLTPGRSDTQYF. Written as DNA, the CDR3 is TGTGCCAGCAGCTTAACCCCCGGCCGATCAGATACGCAGTATTTT. The full variable domain, rest sourced from reference TRBV11-1 and TRBJ2-3, is EAEVAQSPRYKITEKSQAVAFWCDPISGHATLYWYRQILGQGPELLVQFQDESVVDDSQLPKDRFSAERLKGVDSTLKIQPAELGDSAMYLCASSLTPGRSDTQYFGPGTRLTVL.